This TCR beta chain was documented in a study of CD8+ T cells in alopecia areata. Study overall: Among treated patients, severity was scored by affected scalp area percentage.

Germline CDR1 is SQVTM and CDR2 is ANQGSEA. With 6 bases removed from V and 3 bases from J, the gap between germline ends came to 12 bases. The CDR3 runs 12 residues. Treatment indicated: oral pan-JAK inhibitor, 5-10 mg twice daily. Points on this clone: Its antigen is not identified. The same CDR3 can be traced to other DNA sequences in this sample.

Study-level findings and limits: Tofacitinib delivered significant drops in scalp clonality and in expanded CD8+ clones among the top 100. A great number of expanded lesional clones endured in scalp and blood during tofacitinib.

Following RNA extraction, reverse transcription yielded cDNA that acted as the sequencing template. Profiling relied on immunoSEQ multiplex PCR, and the TCRdb table lists in-frame clones only, not all of them. The data contain under 200,000 clones, less than 70% of them singletons. The clonotype comes from a human donor with alopecia areata. The sample was CD4+ T cells sorted from blood, taken at week 24, from a patient treated with tofacitinib. This chain uses TRBV29-1 with TRBJ2-7, with a weak D call TRBD1 (6 bases). The CDR3 sequence: CSVKQGNYEQYF. The CDR3 DNA reads as TGCAGCGTAAAACAGGGAAACTACGAGCAGTACTTC.